Listed below are T cell receptor beta chains from one sample, sequenced in a study of blood T cell repertoires in COVID-19. The table came from immunoSEQ multiplex PCR; TCRdb's copy has only in-frame clones and leaves some out. The table lists 150,000 to 200,000 clones, roughly 87% of them singletons, with roughly 11% in the top ten. Sequencing was performed on PBMCs or T cells enriched from blood (not recorded which). These receptors were collected from a man aged 45-60 years who had recovered from COVID-19. The CDR3 runs from the conserved cysteine through the conserved F or W. The order of the fields is V gene, D gene, clone size, J gene, CDR3 DNA, CDR3 protein. The D gene is left open where the match is weak. A row's size may be missing; if present it is once, few, many or a size class.

V: TRBV28
D: TRBD2
size: -
J: TRBJ2-1
DNA: TGTGCCAGCAGACGAGCGGGAGCTGCCTACAATGAGCAGTTCTTC
CDR3: CASRRAGAAYNEQFF

V: TRBV27
D: -
size: -
J: TRBJ2-3
DNA: TGTGCCAGCAGGGACAGCAAGTATAGCACAGATACGCAGTATTTT
CDR3: CASRDSKYSTDTQYF

V: TRBV3-1/TRBV3-2
D: -
size: -
J: TRBJ2-5
DNA: TGTGCCAGCACCTCCGGGGTGTTGGGGGAGACCCAGTACTTC
CDR3: CASTSGVLGETQYF

V: TRBV29-1
D: TRBD2
size: -
J: TRBJ2-7
DNA: TGCAGCGTTGATGGCGGGAGTGTGAGGAACGAGCAGTACTTC
CDR3: CSVDGGSVRNEQYF

V: TRBV3-1/TRBV3-2
D: -
size: -
J: TRBJ1-1
DNA: TGTGCCAGCAGCCAAGATTGGGGAGATGAAGCTTTCTTT
CDR3: CASSQDWGDEAFF

V: TRBV19
D: -
size: -
J: TRBJ1-4
DNA: TGTGCCAGTGGCGAGACCCCCGGGAGGGGAAAACTGTTTTTT
CDR3: CASGETPGRGKLFF

V: TRBV27
D: -
size: -
J: TRBJ2-7
DNA: TGTGCCAGCAGTTCCTCCGCAGGGAGGGAGCAGTACTTC
CDR3: CASSSSAGREQYF

V: TRBV4-1
D: TRBD2
size: -
J: TRBJ2-4
DNA: TGCGCCAGCAGCCAAGATGGCGGGGGGACTGCTAGGGACATTCAGTACTTC
CDR3: CASSQDGGGTARDIQYF

V: TRBV5-1
D: TRBD1
size: once
J: TRBJ1-4
DNA: TGCGCCAGCAGCCAGACAGGGACTAATGAAAAACTGTTTTTT
CDR3: CASSQTGTNEKLFF

V: TRBV29-1
D: TRBD1
size: -
J: TRBJ2-5
DNA: TGCAGCGAACGGACAGGGGTGGAGACCCAGTACTTC
CDR3: CSERTGVETQYF

V: TRBV15
D: TRBD2
size: -
J: TRBJ2-1
DNA: TGTGCCACCAGCAGAGAACCGGGACTAGCATGGGATGAGCAGTTCTTC
CDR3: CATSREPGLAWDEQFF

V: TRBV6-1
D: -
size: -
J: TRBJ2-5
DNA: TGTGCCAGCAGTGATCCAACCACAGTGGTACCCCAAGAGACCCAGTACTTC
CDR3: CASSDPTTVVPQETQYF

V: TRBV6-5
D: -
size: -
J: TRBJ1-1
DNA: TGTGCCAGCATGGGGGCGGTTTGGAACACTGAAGCTTTCTTT
CDR3: CASMGAVWNTEAFF

V: TRBV4-1
D: TRBD1
size: -
J: TRBJ2-5
DNA: TGCGCCAGCAGCCCTCCGGGACAGGGGGCAGAGACCCAGTACTTC
CDR3: CASSPPGQGAETQYF

V: TRBV25-1
D: TRBD2
size: -
J: TRBJ2-5
DNA: TGTGCCAGCAGTGAGCGTACTAGCGGGACTCAAGGCCGAGAGACCCAGTACTTC
CDR3: CASSERTSGTQGRETQYF

V: TRBV11-2
D: TRBD1
size: -
J: TRBJ1-2
DNA: TGTGCCAGCAGCCGGACAGGGAATGGCTACACCTTC
CDR3: CASSRTGNGYTF

V: TRBV18
D: TRBD1
size: -
J: TRBJ1-1
DNA: TGTGCCAGCTCACAATGGACAGGGGAGCGAACTGAAGCTTTCTTT
CDR3: CASSQWTGERTEAFF

V: TRBV27
D: TRBD1
size: -
J: TRBJ1-4
DNA: TGTGCCAGCAGTTCACGGACAGGGGCGGGGGAAAAACTGTTTTTT
CDR3: CASSSRTGAGEKLFF

V: TRBV5-4
D: TRBD1
size: -
J: TRBJ1-1
DNA: TGTGCCAGCAGCTTAAACAGGGGTCCGGGGACTGAAGCTTTCTTT
CDR3: CASSLNRGPGTEAFF

V: TRBV3-1/TRBV3-2
D: -
size: once
J: TRBJ1-5
DNA: TGTGCCAGCAGCCAGACAGCCTATAGCAATCAGCCCCAGCATTTT
CDR3: CASSQTAYSNQPQHF

V: TRBV5-1
D: TRBD2
size: -
J: TRBJ2-1
DNA: TGCGCCAGCAGCTTCGGATTAGGACCATCGGGACTACCCTCCTCCTACAATGAGCAGTTCTTC
CDR3: CASSFGLGPSGLPSSYNEQFF

V: TRBV7-3
D: TRBD2
size: -
J: TRBJ2-1
DNA: TGTGCCAGCAGCCAAACCGGGGGCGGGAGGGCCCTTGAGCAGTTCTTC
CDR3: CASSQTGGGRALEQFF

V: TRBV6-4
D: TRBD2
size: -
J: TRBJ2-3
DNA: TGTGCCAGCAGTCGTTTAGCGGGAAACACAGATACGCAGTATTTT
CDR3: CASSRLAGNTDTQYF

V: TRBV7-3
D: -
size: -
J: TRBJ2-3
DNA: TGTGCCAGCAGCTTAATCGGGGGCACAGATACGCAGTATTTT
CDR3: CASSLIGGTDTQYF

V: TRBV19
D: -
size: -
J: TRBJ1-1
DNA: TGTGCCAGTCTTTACCCGGGGACTGAAGCTTTCTTT
CDR3: CASLYPGTEAFF

V: TRBV11-2
D: -
size: few
J: TRBJ1-4
DNA: TGTGCCAGCAGCTGGTCGGGGGATGAAAAACTGTTTTTT
CDR3: CASSWSGDEKLFF

V: TRBV5-6
D: -
size: -
J: TRBJ2-5
DNA: TGTGCCAGCAGCTTGACTAGGAAAGAGACCCAGTACTTC
CDR3: CASSLTRKETQYF

V: TRBV30
D: -
size: -
J: TRBJ1-4
DNA: TGTGCCTGGAGTGTACAGTTTCGGGATCCAACTAATGAAAAACTGTTTTTT
CDR3: CAWSVQFRDPTNEKLFF

V: TRBV28
D: -
size: few
J: TRBJ1-1
DNA: TGTGCCAGCAGTTTACTCAGGGGACCTGCTTTCTTT
CDR3: CASSLLRGPAFF

V: TRBV21-1
D: -
size: -
J: TRBJ2-2
DNA: TGTGCCAGCAGCAAAGTGAACATCGGGACTACTAACACCGGGGAGCTGTTTTTT
CDR3: CASSKVNIGTTNTGELFF

V: TRBV19
D: -
size: -
J: TRBJ2-5
DNA: TGTGCCACTAGGGTGCAGGGAGGTAGCCAAGAGACCCAGTACTTC
CDR3: CATRVQGGSQETQYF

V: TRBV27
D: -
size: -
J: TRBJ2-3
DNA: TGTGCCAGCAGCCCCCGGGACTTCGCAGATACGCAGTATTTT
CDR3: CASSPRDFADTQYF

V: TRBV5-1
D: TRBD1
size: -
J: TRBJ1-2
DNA: TGCGCCAGCAGCGAGACAGGGAACTATGGCTACACCTTC
CDR3: CASSETGNYGYTF

V: TRBV5-6
D: -
size: -
J: TRBJ1-2
DNA: TGTGCCAGCAGCTTAACAGGGAACGCCGCCTATGGCTACACCTTC
CDR3: CASSLTGNAAYGYTF

V: TRBV10-3
D: -
size: few
J: TRBJ1-1
DNA: TGTGCCATCAGTGACAGGGGTGGGACTGAAGCTTTCTTT
CDR3: CAISDRGGTEAFF

V: TRBV4-2
D: -
size: -
J: TRBJ2-6
DNA: TGTGCCAGCAGCCAAGCGGGCTCTGGGGCCAACGTCCTGACTTTC
CDR3: CASSQAGSGANVLTF

V: TRBV7-8
D: TRBD1
size: -
J: TRBJ1-2
DNA: TGTGCCAGCAGCTCCCGACAGGGTGGGGGCTACACCTTC
CDR3: CASSSRQGGGYTF

V: TRBV6-5
D: TRBD1
size: -
J: TRBJ1-1
DNA: TGTGCCAGCAGTTATCAGGACAGGACTGAAGCTTTCTTT
CDR3: CASSYQDRTEAFF

V: TRBV6-2/TRBV6-3
D: -
size: -
J: TRBJ2-3
DNA: TGTGCCAGCAGTTGGAGCTCAGATACGCAGTATTTT
CDR3: CASSWSSDTQYF